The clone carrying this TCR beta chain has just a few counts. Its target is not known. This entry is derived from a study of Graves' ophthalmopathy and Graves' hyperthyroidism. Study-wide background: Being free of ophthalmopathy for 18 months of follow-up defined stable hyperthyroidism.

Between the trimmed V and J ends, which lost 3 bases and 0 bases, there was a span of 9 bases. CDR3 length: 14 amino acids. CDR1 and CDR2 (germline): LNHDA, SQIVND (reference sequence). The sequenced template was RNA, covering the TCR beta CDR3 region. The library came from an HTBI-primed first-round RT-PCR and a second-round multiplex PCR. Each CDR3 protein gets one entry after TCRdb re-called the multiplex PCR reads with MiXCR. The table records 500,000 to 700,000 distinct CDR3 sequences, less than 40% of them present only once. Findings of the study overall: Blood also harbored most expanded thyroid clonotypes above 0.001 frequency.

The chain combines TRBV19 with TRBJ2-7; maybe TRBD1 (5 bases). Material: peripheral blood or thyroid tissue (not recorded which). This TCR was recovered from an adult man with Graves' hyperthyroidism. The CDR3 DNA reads TGTGCCAGTAGTATGACAGAGAGCTCCTACGAGCAGTACTTC. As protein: CASSMTESSYEQYF.